Detailed here is one T cell receptor beta chain. Its antigen is still unknown. During its preparation, the TCRbeta library received unique molecular identifiers. TCRdb re-called the PCR reads through MiXCR, storing one row per CDR3 protein. The table lists around 580,000 distinct CDR3 sequences, more than 20% of them singletons. The CDR3 contains 15 residues. V lost 4 bases to trimming and J lost 6 bases; unmatched junction nucleotides: 9. The V gene's germline CDR1 is SGHDT and CDR2 YYEEEE. This sample was included in a study of T-cell reconstitution after alpha-beta-depleted transplantation in children. The study, taken as a whole, reports: There were reportedly several hundred expanded graft clones from which alpha-beta T cells came about two months after transplant. Surviving recipient cells, namely T cells and thymic progenitors, were the source of high day-60 TCRbeta diversity in some patients. Once a year had passed after transplant, T-cell counts and diversity came mostly from newly produced T cells.

The sequence was collected from a boy younger than two who had a stem cell transplant for acute myeloid leukemia, so the T cells may come from the graft donor. Sequencing was performed on PBMCs, mostly from graft donor cells, taken 360 days after TCRalphabeta/CD19-depleted stem cell transplant. This rearrangement joins TRBV5-6 to TRBJ2-7, with 11 bases lining up with TRBD2. CDR3 residues: CASSGGLAVEGEQYF. In nucleotides, the CDR3 is TGTGCCAGCAGCGGGGGACTAGCGGTCGAAGGCGAGCAGTACTTC.